The entry below describes one TCR beta chain. Its cognate antigen is unknown. Using its own MiXCR run on the 5' RACE reads, TCRdb lists one record per CDR3 protein. Altogether 4,400 or so distinct CDR3 sequences are present, over 5% being singletons, with the ten largest covering 34%. The sample is drawn from a study of spatial heterogeneity in lung cancer. Study as a whole: Alpha-chain sequences were consistently detected less often than beta-chain sequences. As counted in raw reads, each unique TCR and UMI combination appeared more than ten times on average. Study results and caveats: One measure, the expanded intratumoral alpha and beta TCR count, tracked tumor mutation counts.

This CDR3 is built from 12 residues. The trim removed 5 bases at V and 8 bases at J, leaving 8 bases unmatched. Germline-derived CDR1 and CDR2 are DFQATT and SNEGSKA (reference sequence). Stated time point: sample taken at primary tumor resection. The sample was lung tumor tissue, taken at surgery. The chain links TRBV20-1 to TRBJ2-5, with TRBD1 matching over 7 bases. The source is a male donor with early-stage non-small cell lung cancer. The CDR3 DNA reads as TGCAGTGCTCGGGACAGCTTGAGCACCCAGTACTTC. Its translation is CSARDSLSTQYF.